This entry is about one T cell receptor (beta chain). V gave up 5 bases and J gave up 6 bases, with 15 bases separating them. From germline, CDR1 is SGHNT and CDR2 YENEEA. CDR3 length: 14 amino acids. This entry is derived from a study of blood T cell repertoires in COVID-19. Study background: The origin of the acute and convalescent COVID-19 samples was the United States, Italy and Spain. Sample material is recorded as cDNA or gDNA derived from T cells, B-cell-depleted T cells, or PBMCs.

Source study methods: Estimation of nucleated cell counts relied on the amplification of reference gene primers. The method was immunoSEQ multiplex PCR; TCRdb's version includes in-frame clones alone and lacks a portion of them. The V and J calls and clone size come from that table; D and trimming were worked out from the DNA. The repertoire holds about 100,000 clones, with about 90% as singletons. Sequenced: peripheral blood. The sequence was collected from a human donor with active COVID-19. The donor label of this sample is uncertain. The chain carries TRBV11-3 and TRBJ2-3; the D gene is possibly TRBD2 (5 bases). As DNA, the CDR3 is TGTGCCAGCAGCAAGGGAGTTGTGGGGGATACGCAGTATTTT. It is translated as CASSKGVVGDTQYF. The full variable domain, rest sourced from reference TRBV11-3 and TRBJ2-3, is EAGVVQSPRYKIIEKKQPVAFWCNPISGHNTLYWYLQNLGQGPELLIRYENEEAVDDSQLPKDRFSAERLKGVDSTLKIQPAELGDSAVYLCASSKGVVGDTQYFGPGTRLTVL.